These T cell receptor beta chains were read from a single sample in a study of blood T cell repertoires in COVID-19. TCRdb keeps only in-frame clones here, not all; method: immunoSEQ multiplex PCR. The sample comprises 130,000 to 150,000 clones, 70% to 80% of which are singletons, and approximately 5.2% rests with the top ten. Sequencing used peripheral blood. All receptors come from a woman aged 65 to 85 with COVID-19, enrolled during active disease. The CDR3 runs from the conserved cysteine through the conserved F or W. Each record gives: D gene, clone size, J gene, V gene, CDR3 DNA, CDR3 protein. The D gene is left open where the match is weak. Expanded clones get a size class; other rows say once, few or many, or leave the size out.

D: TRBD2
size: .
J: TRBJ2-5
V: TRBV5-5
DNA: TGTGCCAGCAGCCCGCGTAGCGGGGGGGCGGCGGAGACCCAGTACTTC
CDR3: CASSPRSGGAAETQYF

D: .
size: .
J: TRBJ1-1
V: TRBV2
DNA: TGTGCCTGCAGGTCAGGATCTATGAACACTGAAGCTTTCTTT
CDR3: CACRSGSMNTEAFF

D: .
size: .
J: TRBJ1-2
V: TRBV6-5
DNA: TGTGCCAGCAGCGACGACAGTCGCTATGGCTACACCTTC
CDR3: CASSDDSRYGYTF

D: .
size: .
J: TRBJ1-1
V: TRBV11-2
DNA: TGTGCCAGCAGCCCCACTAGCGGGGAAGCTTTCTTT
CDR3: CASSPTSGEAFF

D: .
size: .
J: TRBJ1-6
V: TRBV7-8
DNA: TGTGCCAGCAGCTTAGAGACAGAGAATTCACCCCTCCACTTT
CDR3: CASSLETENSPLHF

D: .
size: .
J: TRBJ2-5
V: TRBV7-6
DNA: TGTGCCAGCAGCTTTCGGGCGGGGGCTAGCGCCAGTTCGGGGGAGACCCAGTACTTC
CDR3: CASSFRAGASASSGETQYF

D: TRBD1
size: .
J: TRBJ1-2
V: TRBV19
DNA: TGTGCCAGTAGTCCGCAGGGGGCAAGTAGCTATGGCTACACCTTC
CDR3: CASSPQGASSYGYTF

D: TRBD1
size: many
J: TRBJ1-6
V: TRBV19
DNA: TGTGCCAGTAGTCGTCCCGGGACAGGGACGGGTTCACCCCTCCACTTT
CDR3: CASSRPGTGTGSPLHF

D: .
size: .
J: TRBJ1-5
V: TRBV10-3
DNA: TGTGCCATCAGAGATCCCGGGAATAGCAATCAGCCCCAGCATTTT
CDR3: CAIRDPGNSNQPQHF

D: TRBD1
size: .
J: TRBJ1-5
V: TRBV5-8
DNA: TGTGCCAGCAGCTCAGGGACAGGGGGTTTCGGGAATCAGCCCCAGCATTTT
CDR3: CASSSGTGGFGNQPQHF

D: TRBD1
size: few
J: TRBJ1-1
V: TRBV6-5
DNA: TGTGCCAGCAGTTACCAGGGACAGGCTCCCGCGGAAGCTTTCTTT
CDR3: CASSYQGQAPAEAFF

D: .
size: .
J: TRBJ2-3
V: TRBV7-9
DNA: TGTGCCAGCAGCTCCATCACAGATACGCAGTATTTT
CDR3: CASSSITDTQYF

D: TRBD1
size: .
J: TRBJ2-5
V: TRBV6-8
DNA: TGTGCCAGCAGTTACGGAGGCTCAGGGACAGGGGAAGAGACCCAGTACTTC
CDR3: CASSYGGSGTGEETQYF

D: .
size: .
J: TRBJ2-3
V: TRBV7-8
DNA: TGTGCCAGCAGCTTTAGCGGAGTCACAGATACGCAGTATTTT
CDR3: CASSFSGVTDTQYF

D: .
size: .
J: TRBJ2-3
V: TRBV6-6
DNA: TGTGCCAGCAGTTTTGGGCAGGGGAAGGGCACAGATACGCAGTATTTT
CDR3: CASSFGQGKGTDTQYF

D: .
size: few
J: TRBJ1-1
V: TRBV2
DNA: TGTGCCAGCAGCAGGACACCTAACACTGAAGCTTTCTTT
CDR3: CASSRTPNTEAFF

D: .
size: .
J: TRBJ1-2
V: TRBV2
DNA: TGTGCCAGCAGTGAAAAAGCCCGGGGTACCGATGGCTACACCTTC
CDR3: CASSEKARGTDGYTF

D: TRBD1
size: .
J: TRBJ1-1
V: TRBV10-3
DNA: TGTGCCATCAGTGAGTCGAGAGGACAGGGGGTGAACACTGAAGCTTTCTTT
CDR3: CAISESRGQGVNTEAFF

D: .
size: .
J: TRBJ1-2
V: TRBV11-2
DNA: TGTGCCAGCAGCTTAGATGCGGCACCCATGGCGCCATATGGCTACACCTTC
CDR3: CASSLDAAPMAPYGYTF

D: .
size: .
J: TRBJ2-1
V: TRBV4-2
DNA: TGTGCCAGCAGCCAAGATTCGGGGAGCTCCTACAATGAGCAGTTCTTC
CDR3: CASSQDSGSSYNEQFF

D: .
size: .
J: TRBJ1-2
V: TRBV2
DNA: TGTGCCAGCAGTGATCAGGCTACCTATGGCTACACCTTC
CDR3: CASSDQATYGYTF

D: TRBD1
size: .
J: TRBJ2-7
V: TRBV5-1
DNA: TGCGCCAGCAGCTCGGACACAGGGGGCAGGTACGAGCAGTACTTC
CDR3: CASSSDTGGRYEQYF

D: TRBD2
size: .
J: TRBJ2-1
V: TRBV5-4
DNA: TGTGCCAGCAGCTTGGGGGGGACTAGCGACAATGAGCAGTTCTTC
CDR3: CASSLGGTSDNEQFF

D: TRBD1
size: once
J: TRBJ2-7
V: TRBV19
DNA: TGTGCCAGTGGGGGACAGGGGGTTGGCGAGCAGTACTTC
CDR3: CASGGQGVGEQYF

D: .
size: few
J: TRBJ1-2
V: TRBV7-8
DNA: TGTGCCAGCAGCTCGGATGACACGCTCTATGGCTACACCTTC
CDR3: CASSSDDTLYGYTF